This T cell receptor (beta chain) was recovered during a study of metastatic and nonmetastatic thyroid tumors. Overall study: Peripheral blood and tumor or nodule samples from malignant and benign thyroid patients were compared.

In the authors' workflow: The distant-metastasis classifier for papillary thyroid cancer was built from CDR3 differences across clinicopathological groups. Using MiXCR, TCRdb reanalyzed the PCR reads. These V and J calls derive from TCRdb rather than the authors' analysis. Here the sample spans around 53,000 clones, roughly a sixth being singletons. Notes on the study in general: Reportedly, malignant thyroid tumors had significantly higher TCR beta diversity than benign nodules, in blood and tumor.

All patients were untreated before thyroid surgery. Of note for this clone: Its antigen remains unidentified.

This CDR3 region has 14 residues. Per germline, CDR1 SGHRS and CDR2 YFSETQ. V was clipped by 4 bases and J by 2 bases, with 10 bases between them. The rearrangement links TRBV5-1 to TRBJ1-3; possible D gene TRBD1, 6 bases. This TCR came from a female donor with papillary thyroid cancer or a benign thyroid nodule (not recorded which). Some clones in this sample may be carry-over from other donors' samples. The sample comprised blood. The CDR3 loop is CASSPQGTGNTIYF. CDR3 in DNA: TGCGCCAGCAGCCCCCAGGGGACTGGAAACACCATATATTTT. The full variable domain, its missing parts supplied by reference TRBV5-1 and TRBJ1-3, is KAGVTQTPRYLIKTRGQQVTLSCSPISGHRSVSWYQQTPGQGLQFLFEYFSETQRNKGNFPGRFSGRQFSNSRSEMNVSTLELGDSALYLCASSPQGTGNTIYFGEGSWLTVV.